This TCR beta chain was documented in a study of beta chain features in type 1 diabetes. Reverse transcribing all isolated RNA meant expressed TCRB transcripts were sequenced. Data came from immunoSEQ multiplex PCR; TCRdb stores just in-frame clones and leaves some out. The sample lists around 97,000 clones, under 30% occurring once. Worth noting for this clone: The target antigen is unknown.

Overall study findings and caveats: A PCR bias possibly favoring shorter templates would apply equally to patients and controls. Within patients, naive, central memory and Treg TCRB repertoires seemed more similar than within healthy donors. Moderate yet significant TCRB CDR3 shortening was seen in Type 1 diabetes patients in all four CD4+ subsets. Diminished insertions and augmented deletions at VDJ junctions characterized type 1 diabetes patients.

J lost 5 bases, V lost 1 base, and 10 bases had no gene match. This CDR3 is 16 amino acids long. Germline CDR1 is MGHRA and CDR2 is YSYEKL. The rearrangement joins TRBV4-1 to TRBJ2-5; 7 nucleotides agree with TRBD2. What was sequenced was central memory CD4+ T cells from blood. The TCR comes from a woman under 30 with type 1 diabetes. The CDR3 region has the DNA TGCGCCAGCAGCCAAGTTTACGGGGGAGGGCTGGAGACCCAGTACTTC. It yields the protein CASSQVYGGGLETQYF.